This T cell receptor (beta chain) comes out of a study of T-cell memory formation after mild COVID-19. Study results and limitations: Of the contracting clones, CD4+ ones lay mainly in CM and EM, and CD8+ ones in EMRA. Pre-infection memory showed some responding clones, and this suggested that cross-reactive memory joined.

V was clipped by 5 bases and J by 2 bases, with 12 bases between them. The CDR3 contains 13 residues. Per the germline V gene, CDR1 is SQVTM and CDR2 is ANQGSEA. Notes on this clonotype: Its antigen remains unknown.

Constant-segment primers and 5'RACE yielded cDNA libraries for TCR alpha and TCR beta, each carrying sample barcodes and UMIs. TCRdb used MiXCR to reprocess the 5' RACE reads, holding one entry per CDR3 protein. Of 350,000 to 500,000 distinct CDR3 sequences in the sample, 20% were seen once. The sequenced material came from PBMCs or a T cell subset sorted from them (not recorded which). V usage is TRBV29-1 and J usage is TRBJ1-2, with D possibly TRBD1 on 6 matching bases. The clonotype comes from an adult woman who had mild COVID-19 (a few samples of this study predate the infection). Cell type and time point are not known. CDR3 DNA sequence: TGCAGCGTTTCCCAGGGGAGGAACTATGGCTACACCTTC. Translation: CSVSQGRNYGYTF.